These T cell receptor beta chains were read from a single sample in a study of T cells after yellow fever vaccination. TCRdb reprocessed the 5' RACE reads via MiXCR and lists one record per CDR3 protein. Among 400,000 or so distinct CDR3 sequences, around a tenth were seen once, and the ten largest hold about 17%. Specimen: PBMCs, collected on the day of the first yellow fever vaccination. Receptors originate from a man younger than 35 who received the YFV17D yellow fever vaccine. Both conserved end residues are part of each CDR3. The D gene is left open where the match is weak. Size is stated for part of the rows, as once, few or many counts, or as a class when the clone is expanded.

cdr3_nt,cdr3_aa,j_call,d_call,v_call,clone_size
TGCGCCAGCCGGGACGGCCAGGGGACCGGGGAGCTGTTTTTT,CASRDGQGTGELFF,TRBJ2-2,-,TRBV5-1,few
TGTGCCAGCAGTCTGCAGTTGGGGCTGGCCACTGAAGCTTTCTTT,CASSLQLGLATEAFF,TRBJ1-1,-,TRBV6-5,few
TGCGCCAGCAGCTTTGTACCTGAAGCTTTCTTT,CASSFVPEAFF,TRBJ1-1,-,TRBV5-1,few
TGTGCCAGCAGCGGTTGGACAGGGGGTAAACAAGAGACCCAGTACTTC,CASSGWTGGKQETQYF,TRBJ2-5,TRBD1,TRBV7-9,-
TGTGCCAGCAGTTTACGGGACAGACGTTACAATGAGCAGTTCTTC,CASSLRDRRYNEQFF,TRBJ2-1,TRBD1,TRBV6-5,-
TGTGCCAGCAGTTATGGAAGCAGGGCGCGAAACACCATATATTTT,CASSYGSRARNTIYF,TRBJ1-3,-,TRBV6-5,-
TGCGCCAGCAGCTTGTACCGGCAGGGGGATGTCTACGAGCAGTACTTC,CASSLYRQGDVYEQYF,TRBJ2-7,TRBD1,TRBV5-1,-
TGTGCCAGCAGCGTGGACACGGGAGTGTTCTACGAGCAGTACTTC,CASSVDTGVFYEQYF,TRBJ2-7,-,TRBV5-5,-
TGTGCCAGCAGCTTTGAGAATCCCTACGAGCAGTACTTC,CASSFENPYEQYF,TRBJ2-7,-,TRBV7-2,few
TGTGCCAGCAGCTTTGGAGTAGCGGGGGCCGGGGAGACCCAGTACTTC,CASSFGVAGAGETQYF,TRBJ2-5,TRBD2,TRBV5-4,-
TGTGCCAGCAGCTTAGATGGCTCACCCCTCCACTTT,CASSLDGSPLHF,TRBJ1-6,-,TRBV11-2,few
TGCGCCAGCAGCTTACAGGGGCCCACTGAAGCTTTCTTT,CASSLQGPTEAFF,TRBJ1-1,TRBD1,TRBV5-1,-
TGTGCCAGCACTTTGGGACTAGCCAACGTATTAACTTACAATGAGCAGTTCTTC,CASTLGLANVLTYNEQFF,TRBJ2-1,TRBD2,TRBV6-2/TRBV6-3,-
TGTGCCAGCAGCCACTCACCGGGACCGGGCTATGGCTACACCTTC,CASSHSPGPGYGYTF,TRBJ1-2,-,TRBV7-2,few
TGTGCCAGCAGCTTAGAGGGACGGCGGGAGCAGTTCTTC,CASSLEGRREQFF,TRBJ2-1,-,TRBV11-3,-